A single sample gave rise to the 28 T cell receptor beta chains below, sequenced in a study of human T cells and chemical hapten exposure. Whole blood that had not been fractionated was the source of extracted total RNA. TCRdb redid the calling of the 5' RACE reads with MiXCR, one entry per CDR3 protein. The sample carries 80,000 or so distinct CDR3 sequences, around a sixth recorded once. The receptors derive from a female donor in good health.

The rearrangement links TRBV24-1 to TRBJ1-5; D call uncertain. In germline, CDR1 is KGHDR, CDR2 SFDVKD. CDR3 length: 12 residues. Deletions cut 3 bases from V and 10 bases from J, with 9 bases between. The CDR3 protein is CATSDEVGPQHF. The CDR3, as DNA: TGTGCCACCAGTGATGAAGTTGGCCCCCAGCATTTT.

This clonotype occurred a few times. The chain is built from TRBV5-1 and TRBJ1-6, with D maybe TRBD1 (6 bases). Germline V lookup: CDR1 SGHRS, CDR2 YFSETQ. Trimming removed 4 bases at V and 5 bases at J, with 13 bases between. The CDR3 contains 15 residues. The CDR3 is CASSPRDTNNSPLHF. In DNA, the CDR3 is TGCGCCAGCAGCCCCCGGGACACCAATAATTCACCCCTCCACTTT. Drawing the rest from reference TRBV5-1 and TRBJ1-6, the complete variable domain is KAGVTQTPRYLIKTRGQQVTLSCSPISGHRSVSWYQQTPGQGLQFLFEYFSETQRNKGNFPGRFSGRQFSNSRSEMNVSTLELGDSALYLCASSPRDTNNSPLHFGNGTRLTVT.

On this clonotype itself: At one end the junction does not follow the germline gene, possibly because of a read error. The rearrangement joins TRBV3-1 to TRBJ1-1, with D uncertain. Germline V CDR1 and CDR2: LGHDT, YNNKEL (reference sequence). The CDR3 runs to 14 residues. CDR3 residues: CACSQERARGEAFF. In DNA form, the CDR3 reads TGTGCCTGCAGCCAAGAGCGGGCGCGGGGTGAAGCTTTCTTT.

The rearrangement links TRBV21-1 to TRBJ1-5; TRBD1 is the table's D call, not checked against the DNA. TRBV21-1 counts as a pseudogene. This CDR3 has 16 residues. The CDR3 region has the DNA TGTGCCAGCGGTTCACAGGGACTGAGGGGCAATCAGCCCCAGCATTTT. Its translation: CASGSQGLRGNQPQHF.

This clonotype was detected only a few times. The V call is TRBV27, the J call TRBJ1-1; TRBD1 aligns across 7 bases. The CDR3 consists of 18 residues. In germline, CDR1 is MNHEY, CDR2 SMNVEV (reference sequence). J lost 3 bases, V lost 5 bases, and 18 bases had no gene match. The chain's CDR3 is CASSPSIDRAGWDTEAFF. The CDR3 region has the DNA TGTGCCAGCAGTCCTAGCATCGACAGGGCGGGTTGGGACACTGAAGCTTTCTTT.

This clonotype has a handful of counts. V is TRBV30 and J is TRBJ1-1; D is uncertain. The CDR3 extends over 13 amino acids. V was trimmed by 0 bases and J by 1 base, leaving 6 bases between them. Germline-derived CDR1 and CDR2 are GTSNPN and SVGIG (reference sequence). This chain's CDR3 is CAWSVMANTEAFF. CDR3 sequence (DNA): TGTGCCTGGAGTGTAATGGCGAACACTGAAGCTTTCTTT.

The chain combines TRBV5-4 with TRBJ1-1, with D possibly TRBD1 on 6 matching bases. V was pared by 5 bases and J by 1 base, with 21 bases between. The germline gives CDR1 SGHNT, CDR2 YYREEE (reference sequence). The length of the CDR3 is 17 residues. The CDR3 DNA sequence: TGTGCCAGCAGATATACAGGGATTTGGACCAAGAACACTGAAGCTTTCTTT. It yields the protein CASRYTGIWTKNTEAFF.

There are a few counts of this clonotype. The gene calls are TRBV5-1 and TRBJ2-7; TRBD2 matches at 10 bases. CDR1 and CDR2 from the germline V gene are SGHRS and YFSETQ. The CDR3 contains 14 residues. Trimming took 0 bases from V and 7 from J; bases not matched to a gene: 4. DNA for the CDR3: TGCGCCAGCAGCTTGGGGACAGCGGGAGGGGAGCAGTACTTC. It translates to CASSLGTAGGEQYF. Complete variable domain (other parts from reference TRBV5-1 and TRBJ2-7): KAGVTQTPRYLIKTRGQQVTLSCSPISGHRSVSWYQQTPGQGLQFLFEYFSETQRNKGNFPGRFSGRQFSNSRSEMNVSTLELGDSALYLCASSLGTAGGEQYFGPGTRLTVT.

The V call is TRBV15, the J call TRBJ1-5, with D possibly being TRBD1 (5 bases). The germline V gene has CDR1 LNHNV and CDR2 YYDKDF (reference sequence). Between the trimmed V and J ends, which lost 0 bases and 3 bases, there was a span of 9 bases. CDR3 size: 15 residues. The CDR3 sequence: CATSRDKGYNQPQHF. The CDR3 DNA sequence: TGTGCCACCAGCAGAGATAAGGGGTACAATCAGCCCCAGCATTTT.

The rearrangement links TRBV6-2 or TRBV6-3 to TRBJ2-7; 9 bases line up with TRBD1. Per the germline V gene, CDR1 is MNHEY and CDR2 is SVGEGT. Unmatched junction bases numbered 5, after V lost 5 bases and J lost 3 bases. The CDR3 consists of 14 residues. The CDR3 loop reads CASSKQGANYEQYF. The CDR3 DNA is TGTGCCAGCAGTAAACAGGGGGCCAACTACGAGCAGTACTTC.

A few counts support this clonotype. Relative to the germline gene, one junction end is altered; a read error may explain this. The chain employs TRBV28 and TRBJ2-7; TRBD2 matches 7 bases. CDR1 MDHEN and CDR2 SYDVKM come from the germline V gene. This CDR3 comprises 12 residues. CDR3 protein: CASSPKSGREGF. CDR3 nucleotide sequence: TGTGCCAGCAGTCCCAAGAGCGGCAGGGAGGGATTC.

Here the CDR3 DNA reads TGTGCCAGCAGCTTAGATTCGTCGGCTAGTCAGCATTTT. Encoded protein: CASSLDSSASQHF. This chain uses TRBV7-8 with TRBJ1-5; D gene uncertain. Germline CDR1 reads SGHVS; CDR2 reads FQNEAQ. This CDR3 is 13 amino acids long. Trimming cost V 1 base and J 13 bases, with 14 bases left between them.

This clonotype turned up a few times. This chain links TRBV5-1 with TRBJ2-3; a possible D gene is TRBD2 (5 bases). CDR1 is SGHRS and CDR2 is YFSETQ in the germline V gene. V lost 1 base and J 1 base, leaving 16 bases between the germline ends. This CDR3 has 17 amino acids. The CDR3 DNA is TGCGCCAGCAGCTTGAGGAGGCACGGGTTGGGCACAGATACGCAGTATTTT. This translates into CASSLRRHGLGTDTQYF.

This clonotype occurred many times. The CDR3 loop is CASSLVSNTEAFF. In DNA form, the CDR3 reads TGTGCCAGCAGTTTAGTATCGAACACTGAAGCTTTCTTT. This rearrangement joins TRBV28 to TRBJ1-1, with unresolved D. This CDR3 region has 13 residues. V gave up 2 bases and J gave up 1 base, with 5 bases separating them. CDR1 is MDHEN, CDR2 SYDVKM, per germline.

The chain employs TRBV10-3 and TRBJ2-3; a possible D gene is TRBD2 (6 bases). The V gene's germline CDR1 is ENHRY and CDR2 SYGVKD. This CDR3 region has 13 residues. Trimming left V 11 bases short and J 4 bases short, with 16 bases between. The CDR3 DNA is TGTGCCTGTTGGCGGGGAGGTCCAGATACGCAGTATTTT. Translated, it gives CACWRGGPDTQYF.

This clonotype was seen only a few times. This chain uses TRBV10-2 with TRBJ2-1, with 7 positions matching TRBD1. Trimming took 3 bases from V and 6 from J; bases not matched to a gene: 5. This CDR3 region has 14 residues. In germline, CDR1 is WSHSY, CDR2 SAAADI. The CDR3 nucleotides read TGCGCCAGCAGTGATTGGGCAGGGGGCAATGAGCAGTTCTTC. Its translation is CASSDWAGGNEQFF.

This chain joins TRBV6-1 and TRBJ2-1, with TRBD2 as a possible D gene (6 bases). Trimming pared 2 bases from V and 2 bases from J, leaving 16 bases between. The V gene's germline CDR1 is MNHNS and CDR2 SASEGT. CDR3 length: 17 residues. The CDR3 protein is CASSELWRIAAYNEQFF. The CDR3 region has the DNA TGTGCCAGCAGTGAATTGTGGCGTATAGCGGCCTACAATGAGCAGTTCTTC.

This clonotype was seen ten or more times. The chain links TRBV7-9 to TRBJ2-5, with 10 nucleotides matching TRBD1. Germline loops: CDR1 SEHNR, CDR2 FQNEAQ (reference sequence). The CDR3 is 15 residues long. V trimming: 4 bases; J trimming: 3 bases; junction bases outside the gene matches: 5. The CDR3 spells CASSSRGTGEETQYF. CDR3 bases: TGTGCCAGCAGCTCGCGGGGGACAGGGGAAGAGACCCAGTACTTC.

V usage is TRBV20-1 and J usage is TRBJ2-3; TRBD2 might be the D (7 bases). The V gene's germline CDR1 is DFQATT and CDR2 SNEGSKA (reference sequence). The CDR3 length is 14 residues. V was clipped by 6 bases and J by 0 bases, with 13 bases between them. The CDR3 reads CSARGGSSTDTQYF. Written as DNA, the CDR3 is TGCAGTGCGAGGGGGGGTTCTAGCACAGATACGCAGTATTTT.

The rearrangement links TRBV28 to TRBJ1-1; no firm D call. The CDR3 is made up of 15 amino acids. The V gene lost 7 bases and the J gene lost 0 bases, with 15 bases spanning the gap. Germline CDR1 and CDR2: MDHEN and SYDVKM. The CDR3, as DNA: TGTGCCAGCACCCCTACGGGGTACATGAACACTGAAGCTTTCTTT. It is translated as CASTPTGYMNTEAFF.

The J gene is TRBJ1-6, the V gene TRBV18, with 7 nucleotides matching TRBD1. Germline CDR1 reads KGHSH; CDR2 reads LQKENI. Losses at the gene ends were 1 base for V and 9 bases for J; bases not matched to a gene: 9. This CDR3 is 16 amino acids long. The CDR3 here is CASSPQQGMRTSPLHF. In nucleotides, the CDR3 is TGTGCCAGCTCACCACAACAGGGGATGAGGACTTCACCCCTCCACTTT.

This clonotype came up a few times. The CDR3 DNA is TGCAGCGTTGAAGGGGGCAGGGATTCTACCGAGCAGTACTTC. Translation: CSVEGGRDSTEQYF. V usage is TRBV29-1 and J usage is TRBJ2-7, with TRBD1 as a possible D gene (5 bases). Germline V lookup: CDR1 SQVTM, CDR2 ANQGSEA. There are 14 residues in the CDR3. The V end lost 1 base, the J end lost 6 bases, and 16 bases lay between the germline ends.

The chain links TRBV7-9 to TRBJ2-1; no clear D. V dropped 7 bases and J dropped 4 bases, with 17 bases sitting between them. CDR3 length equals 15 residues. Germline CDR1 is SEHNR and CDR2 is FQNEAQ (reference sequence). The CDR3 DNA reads TGTGCCAGCAACCCAGGACCTATGGATTACAATGAGCAGTTCTTC. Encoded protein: CASNPGPMDYNEQFF.

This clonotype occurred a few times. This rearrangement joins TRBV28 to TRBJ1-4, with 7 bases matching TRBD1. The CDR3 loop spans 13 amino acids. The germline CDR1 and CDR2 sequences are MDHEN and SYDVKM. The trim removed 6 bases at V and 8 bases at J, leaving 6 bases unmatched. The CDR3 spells CASRRGTAEKLFF. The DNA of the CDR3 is TGTGCCAGCAGGCGGGGGACAGCAGAAAAACTGTTTTTT.

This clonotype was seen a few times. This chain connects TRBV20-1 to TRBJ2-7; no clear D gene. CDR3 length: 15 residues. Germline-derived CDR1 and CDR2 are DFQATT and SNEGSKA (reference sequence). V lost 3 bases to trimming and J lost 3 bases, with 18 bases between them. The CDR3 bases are TGCAGTGCTAGCCCAGAAATACTACCTAACTACGAGCAGTACTTC. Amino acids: CSASPEILPNYEQYF.

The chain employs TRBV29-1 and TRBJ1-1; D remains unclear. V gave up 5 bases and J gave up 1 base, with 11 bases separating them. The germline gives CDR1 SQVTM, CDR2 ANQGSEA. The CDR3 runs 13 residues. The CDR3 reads CSVNTNPNTEAFF. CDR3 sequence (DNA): TGCAGCGTTAATACGAACCCGAACACTGAAGCTTTCTTT. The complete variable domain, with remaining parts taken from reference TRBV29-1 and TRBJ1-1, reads SAVISQKPSRDICQRGTSLTIQCQVDSQVTMMFWYRQQPGQSLTLIATANQGSEATYESGFVIDKFPISRPNLTFSTLTVSNMSPEDSSIYLCSVNTNPNTEAFFGQGTRLTVV.

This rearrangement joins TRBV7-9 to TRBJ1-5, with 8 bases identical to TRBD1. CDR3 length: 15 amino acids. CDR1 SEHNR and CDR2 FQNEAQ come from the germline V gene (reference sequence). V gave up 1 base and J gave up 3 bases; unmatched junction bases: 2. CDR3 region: CASSLGTGPNQPQHF. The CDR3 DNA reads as TGTGCCAGCAGCTTAGGGACAGGGCCCAATCAGCCCCAGCATTTT.

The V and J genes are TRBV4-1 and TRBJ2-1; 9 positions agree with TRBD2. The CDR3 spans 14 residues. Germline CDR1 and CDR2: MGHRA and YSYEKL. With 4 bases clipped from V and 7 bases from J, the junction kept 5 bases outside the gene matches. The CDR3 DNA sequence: TGCGCCAGCAGCCCTAGGACTAGCGAAAATGAGCAGTTCTTC. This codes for CASSPRTSENEQFF.